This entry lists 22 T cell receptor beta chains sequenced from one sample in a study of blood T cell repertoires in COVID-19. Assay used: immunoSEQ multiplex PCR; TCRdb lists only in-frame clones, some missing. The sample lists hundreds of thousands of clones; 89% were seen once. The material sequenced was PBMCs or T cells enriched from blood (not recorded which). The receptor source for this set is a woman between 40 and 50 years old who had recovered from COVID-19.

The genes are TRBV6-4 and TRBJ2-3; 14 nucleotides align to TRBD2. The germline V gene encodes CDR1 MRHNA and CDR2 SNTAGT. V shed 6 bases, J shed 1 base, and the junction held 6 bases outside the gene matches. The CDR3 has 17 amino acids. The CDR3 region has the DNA TGTGCCAGCAGGCCGGGACTAGCGGGAGAGGGCACAGATACGCAGTATTTT. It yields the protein CASRPGLAGEGTDTQYF.

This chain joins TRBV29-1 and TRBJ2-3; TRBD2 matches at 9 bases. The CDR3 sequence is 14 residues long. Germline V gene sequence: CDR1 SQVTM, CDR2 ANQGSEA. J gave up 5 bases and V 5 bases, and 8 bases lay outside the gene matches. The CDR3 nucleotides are TGCAGCGTTCGTTTACTAGCGGGCTTAGATACGCAGTATTTT. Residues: CSVRLLAGLDTQYF.

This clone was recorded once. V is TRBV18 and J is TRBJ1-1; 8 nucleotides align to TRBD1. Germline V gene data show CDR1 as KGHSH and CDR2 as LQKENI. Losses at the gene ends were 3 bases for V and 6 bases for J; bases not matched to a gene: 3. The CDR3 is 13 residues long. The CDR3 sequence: CASSPDRDSEAFF. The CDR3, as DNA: TGTGCCAGCTCACCGGACAGGGACTCTGAAGCTTTCTTT.

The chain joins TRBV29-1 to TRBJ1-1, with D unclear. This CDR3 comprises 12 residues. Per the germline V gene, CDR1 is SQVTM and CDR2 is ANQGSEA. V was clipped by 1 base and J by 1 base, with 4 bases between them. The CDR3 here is CSVEVRNTEAFF. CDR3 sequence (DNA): TGCAGCGTTGAAGTCAGGAACACTGAAGCTTTCTTT.

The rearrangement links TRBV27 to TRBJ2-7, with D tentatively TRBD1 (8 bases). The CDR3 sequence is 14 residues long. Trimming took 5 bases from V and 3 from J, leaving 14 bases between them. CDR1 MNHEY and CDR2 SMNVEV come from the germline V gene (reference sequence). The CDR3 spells CASSTGGGVYEQYF. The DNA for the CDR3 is TGTGCCAGCAGTACAGGGGGGGGAGTCTACGAGCAGTACTTC.

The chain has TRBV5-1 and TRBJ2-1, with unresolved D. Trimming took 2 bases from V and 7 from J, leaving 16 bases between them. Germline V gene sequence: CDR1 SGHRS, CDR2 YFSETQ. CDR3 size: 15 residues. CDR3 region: CASSFESMVQNEQFF. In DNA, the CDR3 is TGCGCCAGCAGCTTCGAGAGTATGGTACAGAATGAGCAGTTCTTC. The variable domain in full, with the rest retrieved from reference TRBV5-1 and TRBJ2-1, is KAGVTQTPRYLIKTRGQQVTLSCSPISGHRSVSWYQQTPGQGLQFLFEYFSETQRNKGNFPGRFSGRQFSNSRSEMNVSTLELGDSALYLCASSFESMVQNEQFFGPGTRLTVL.

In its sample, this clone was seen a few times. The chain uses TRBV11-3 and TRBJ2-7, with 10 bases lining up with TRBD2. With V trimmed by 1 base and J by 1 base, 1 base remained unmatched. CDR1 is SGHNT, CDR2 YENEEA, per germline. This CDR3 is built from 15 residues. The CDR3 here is CASSLVLAGSYEQYF. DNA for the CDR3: TGTGCCAGCAGCTTAGTACTAGCGGGATCCTACGAGCAGTACTTC.

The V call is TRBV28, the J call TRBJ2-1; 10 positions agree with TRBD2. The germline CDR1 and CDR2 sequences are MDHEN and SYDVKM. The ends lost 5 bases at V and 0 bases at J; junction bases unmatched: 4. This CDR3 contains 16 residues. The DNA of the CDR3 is TGTGCCAGCAGTCTAAGCGGGGGGGCCTCCTACAATGAGCAGTTCTTC. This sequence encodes CASSLSGGASYNEQFF.

In DNA form, the CDR3 reads TGTGCCAGCAGCGTCCGAAGAGGGGAGCGGGGAGAGACCCAGTACTTC. It is translated as CASSVRRGERGETQYF. The J gene is TRBJ2-5, the V gene TRBV5-4; TRBD2 agrees at 7 bases. The junction had 13 bases not matched to a gene; V was cut back by 4 bases and J by 4 bases. This CDR3 has 16 amino acids. CDR1 and CDR2 (germline): SGHNT, YYREEE (reference sequence).

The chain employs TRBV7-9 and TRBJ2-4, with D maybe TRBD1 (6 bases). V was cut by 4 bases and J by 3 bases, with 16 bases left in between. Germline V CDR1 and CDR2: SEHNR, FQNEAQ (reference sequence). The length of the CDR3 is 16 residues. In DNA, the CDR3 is TGTGCCAGCAGCTATTCGACGAGGGACATCAAAAACATTCAGTACTTC. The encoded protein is CASSYSTRDIKNIQYF.

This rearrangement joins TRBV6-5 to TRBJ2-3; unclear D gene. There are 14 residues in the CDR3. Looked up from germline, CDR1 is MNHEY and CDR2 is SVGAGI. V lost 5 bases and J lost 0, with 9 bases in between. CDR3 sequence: CASSRSSSTDTQYF. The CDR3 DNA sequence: TGTGCCAGCAGTCGGAGCTCTAGCACAGATACGCAGTATTTT.

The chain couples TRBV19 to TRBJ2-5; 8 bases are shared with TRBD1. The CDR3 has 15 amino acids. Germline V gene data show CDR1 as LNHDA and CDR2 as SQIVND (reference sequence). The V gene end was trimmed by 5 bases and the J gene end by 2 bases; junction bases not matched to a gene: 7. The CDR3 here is CASSPGGAGQETQYF. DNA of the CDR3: TGTGCCAGTAGTCCAGGGGGCGCGGGGCAAGAGACCCAGTACTTC.

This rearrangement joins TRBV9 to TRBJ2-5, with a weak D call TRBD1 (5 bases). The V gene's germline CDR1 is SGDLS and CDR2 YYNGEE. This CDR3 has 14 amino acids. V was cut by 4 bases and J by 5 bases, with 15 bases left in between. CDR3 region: CASSFGQMGETQYF. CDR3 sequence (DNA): TGTGCCAGCAGCTTCGGACAAATGGGGGAGACCCAGTACTTC.

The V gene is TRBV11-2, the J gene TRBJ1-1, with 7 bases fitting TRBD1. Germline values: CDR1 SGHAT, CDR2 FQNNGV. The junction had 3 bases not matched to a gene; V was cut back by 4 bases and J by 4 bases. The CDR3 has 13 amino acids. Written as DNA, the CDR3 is TGTGCCAGCAGCTGGGGACAGAGCACTGAAGCTTTCTTT. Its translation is CASSWGQSTEAFF.

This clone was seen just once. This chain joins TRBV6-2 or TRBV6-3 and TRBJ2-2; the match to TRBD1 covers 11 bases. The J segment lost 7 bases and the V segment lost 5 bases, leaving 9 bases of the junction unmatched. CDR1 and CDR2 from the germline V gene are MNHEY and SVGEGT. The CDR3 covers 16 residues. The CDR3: CASSTDWTGGNGELFF. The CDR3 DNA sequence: TGTGCCAGCAGTACCGACTGGACAGGGGGCAACGGGGAGCTGTTTTTT.

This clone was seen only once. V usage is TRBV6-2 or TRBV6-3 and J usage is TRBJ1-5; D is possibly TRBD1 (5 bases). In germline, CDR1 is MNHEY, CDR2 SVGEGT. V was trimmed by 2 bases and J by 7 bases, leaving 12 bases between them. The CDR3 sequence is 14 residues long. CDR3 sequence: CASSYVGGRQPQHF. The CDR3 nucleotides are TGTGCCAGCAGTTACGTCGGGGGAAGACAGCCCCAGCATTTT.

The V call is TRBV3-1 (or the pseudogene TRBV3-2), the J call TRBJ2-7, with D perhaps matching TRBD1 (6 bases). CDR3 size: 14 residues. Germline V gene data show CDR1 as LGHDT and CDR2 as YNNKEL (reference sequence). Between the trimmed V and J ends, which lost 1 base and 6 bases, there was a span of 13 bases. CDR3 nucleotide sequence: TGTGCCAGCAGCCAAGCGACAGGAGGTCGCGAGCAGTACTTC. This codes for CASSQATGGREQYF.

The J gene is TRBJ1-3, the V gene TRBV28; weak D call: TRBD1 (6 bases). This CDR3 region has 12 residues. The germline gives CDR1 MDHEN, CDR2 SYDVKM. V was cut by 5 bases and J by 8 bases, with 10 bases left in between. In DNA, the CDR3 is TGTGCCAGCAGTACCCAGGGGTACACCATATATTTT. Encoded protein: CASSTQGYTIYF.

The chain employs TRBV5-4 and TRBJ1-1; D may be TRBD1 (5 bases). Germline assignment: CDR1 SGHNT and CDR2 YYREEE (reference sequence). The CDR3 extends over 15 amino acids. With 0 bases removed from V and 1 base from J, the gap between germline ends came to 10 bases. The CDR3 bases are TGTGCCAGCAGCTTGGCCTGGCAGGGGAACACTGAAGCTTTCTTT. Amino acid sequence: CASSLAWQGNTEAFF.

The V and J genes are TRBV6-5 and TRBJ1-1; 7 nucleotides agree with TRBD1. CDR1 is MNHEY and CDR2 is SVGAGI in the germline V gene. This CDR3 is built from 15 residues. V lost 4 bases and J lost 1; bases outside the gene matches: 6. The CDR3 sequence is CASSFRDSANTEAFF. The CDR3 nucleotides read TGTGCCAGCAGTTTTAGGGACAGCGCGAACACTGAAGCTTTCTTT.

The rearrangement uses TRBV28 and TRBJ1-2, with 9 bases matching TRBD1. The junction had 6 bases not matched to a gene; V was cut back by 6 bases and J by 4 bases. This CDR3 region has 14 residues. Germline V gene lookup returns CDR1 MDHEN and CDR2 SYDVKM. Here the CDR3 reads CASRRTGAAYGYTF. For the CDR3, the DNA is TGTGCCAGCAGAAGGACAGGGGCGGCCTATGGCTACACCTTC.

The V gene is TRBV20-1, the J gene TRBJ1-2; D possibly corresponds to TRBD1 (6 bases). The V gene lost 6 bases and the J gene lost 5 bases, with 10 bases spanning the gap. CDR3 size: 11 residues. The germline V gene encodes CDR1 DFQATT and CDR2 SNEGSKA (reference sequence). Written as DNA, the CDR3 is TGCAGTGCCCCAGGGGATTATGGCTACACCTTC. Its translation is CSAPGDYGYTF.